This T cell receptor beta chain was identified in a study of T cells in Graves' hyperthyroidism and ophthalmopathy. Notes on the study in general: Also found in blood were most expanded thyroid clonotypes above 0.001.

V was cut by 11 bases and J by 5 bases, with 13 bases left in between. This CDR3 region has 11 residues. The germline V gene has CDR1 ENHRY and CDR2 SYGVKD. Amplification of TCR beta CDR3 regions was performed using RNA transcripts as template. The primer set for the first-round RT-PCR of the TCR CDR3 was HTBI. In TCRdb, the multiplex PCR reads were re-called with MiXCR into one record per CDR3 protein. The sample includes over 120,000 distinct CDR3 sequences, around 21% of them seen just once. The table lists this clonotype with many counts. Antigen specificity is unknown. Sequencing was performed on blood. The TCR comes from a woman between 45 and 60 years old with Graves' hyperthyroidism that later progressed to Graves' ophthalmopathy. This chain uses TRBV10-3 with TRBJ2-7; D is perhaps TRBD2 (6 bases). In DNA form, the CDR3 reads TGTGCCGTTGGGACTTACGACGAGCAGTACTTC. Its protein product is CAVGTYDEQYF.